This T cell receptor (beta chain) was obtained from a study of shared clonotypes between healthy human individuals. Study at large: Per-donor plates numbered three CD4 naive, three CD4 memory, two CD8 naive and one CD8 memory.

The repertoire was sequenced with immunoSEQ multiplex PCR; TCRdb's copy has only in-frame clones and lacks some. Of approximately 2.4 million clones in the sample, roughly 95% were seen once. The V gene's germline CDR1 is SNHLY and CDR2 FYNNEI. Trimming shortened V by 5 bases and J by 7 bases, and 17 bases separated the two germline ends. CDR3 length: 14 amino acids. The origin of this receptor is a man aged 18 to 30 in good health. Sequenced material: naive CD4+ T cells sorted from blood. Subset meaning: CD45RA+ positively selected. The chain employs TRBV2 and TRBJ1-2; a weak D match, TRBD1 (6 bases). CDR3 residues: CASSSTQGKGGYTF. DNA of the CDR3: TGTGCCAGCAGTAGCACCCAGGGGAAGGGTGGCTACACCTTC.